These T cell receptor beta chains were read from a single sample in a study of blood T cell repertoires in COVID-19. Libraries were prepared by immunoSEQ multiplex PCR; TCRdb keeps only in-frame clonotypes and omits some of them. This sample has 94,000 or so clones, with roughly 88% found just once. The specimen was peripheral blood. These receptors were taken from a man aged 55 to 70 with acute or convalescent COVID-19. Each CDR3 is given with its conserved first and last residue. A D gene is named only where the DNA matches it firmly. For some rows the clone size is stated as once, few or many, or as a class when expanded; others skip it.

clone_size	j_call	v_call	d_call	cdr3_aa	cdr3_nt
-	TRBJ2-1	TRBV6-1	TRBD2	CASSELSGAAGEQFF	TGTGCCAGCAGTGAGCTTAGCGGGGCCGCGGGAGAGCAGTTCTTC
few	TRBJ1-1	TRBV5-1	-	CASSGSPGMANTEAFF	TGCGCCAGCAGCGGGAGCCCCGGGATGGCCAACACTGAAGCTTTCTTT
-	TRBJ2-1	TRBV3-1/TRBV3-2	-	CASSHPGGSYNEQFF	TGTGCCAGCAGCCACCCCGGCGGCTCCTACAATGAGCAGTTCTTC
-	TRBJ2-7	TRBV2	-	CASSPLPGGAYEQYF	TGTGCCAGCAGTCCCCTCCCGGGGGGCGCCTACGAGCAGTACTTC
-	TRBJ1-2	TRBV7-2	-	CASSLEANYGYTF	TGTGCCAGCAGCTTGGAGGCTAACTATGGCTACACCTTC
-	TRBJ1-6	TRBV10-3	TRBD1	CAISDRDRGDSPLHF	TGTGCCATCAGTGACCGGGACAGGGGAGATTCACCCCTCCACTTT
-	TRBJ2-5	TRBV6-5	-	CASSYSGIEYF	TGTGCCAGCAGTTATAGCGGCATAGAGTACTTC
-	TRBJ2-5	TRBV12-3/TRBV12-4	TRBD2	CATSGDQETQYF	TGTGCCACCAGCGGGGACCAAGAGACCCAGTACTTC
-	TRBJ1-6	TRBV28	-	CASSLWIGTNNSPLHF	TGTGCCAGCAGTTTATGGATCGGGACAAATAATTCACCCCTCCACTTT
-	TRBJ2-1	TRBV2	TRBD1	CASSSDRGIYNEQFF	TGTGCCAGCAGCTCGGACAGGGGGATTTACAATGAGCAGTTCTTC
-	TRBJ1-1	TRBV5-1	-	CASSTNDRMNTEAFF	TGCGCCAGCAGCACCAACGACAGGATGAACACTGAAGCTTTCTTT
-	TRBJ1-6	TRBV6-5	TRBD1	CASRRQGPNSPLHF	TGTGCCAGCAGACGACAGGGCCCTAATTCACCCCTCCACTTT
-	TRBJ2-3	TRBV28	-	CASRGSGTTDTQYF	TGTGCCAGCAGGGGTAGCGGAACGACAGATACGCAGTATTTT
-	TRBJ1-6	TRBV2	-	CASSERAGRSPLHF	TGTGCCAGCAGTGAAAGGGCAGGGCGATCACCCCTCCACTTT
-	TRBJ1-6	TRBV5-1	-	CASSLEPGLYNSPLHF	TGCGCCAGCAGCTTGGAGCCGGGACTGTATAATTCACCCCTCCACTTT
once	TRBJ1-1	TRBV2	-	CASSDRTGNTEAFF	TGTGCCAGCAGTGACAGAACAGGGAACACTGAAGCTTTCTTT
-	TRBJ1-2	TRBV27	-	CASSGQNGLGYTF	TGTGCCAGCAGTGGACAGAACGGCTTAGGCTATACCTTC
-	TRBJ2-1	TRBV12-3/TRBV12-4	TRBD1	CASKRQGRNEQFF	TGTGCCAGCAAACGACAGGGGAGGAATGAGCAGTTCTTC
-	TRBJ1-2	TRBV27	TRBD1	CASSPGGFAYGYTF	TGTGCCAGCAGCCCAGGGGGGTTCGCGTATGGCTACACCTTC
-	TRBJ1-2	TRBV7-8	-	CASSLISGGGYTF	TGTGCCAGCAGCTTAATTTCGGGTGGGGGCTACACCTTC
-	TRBJ1-1	TRBV5-5	-	CASSLRLSNTEAFF	TGTGCCAGCAGCTTGAGACTGAGTAACACTGAAGCTTTCTTT
-	TRBJ1-2	TRBV7-9	-	CASSQPGGSYGYTF	TGTGCCAGCAGTCAACCTGGGGGCAGCTATGGCTACACCTTC
once	TRBJ2-3	TRBV2	TRBD1	CASSPQGDGTDTQYF	TGTGCCAGCAGCCCTCAGGGGGACGGCACAGATACGCAGTATTTT
-	TRBJ1-4	TRBV3-1/TRBV3-2	TRBD1	CASSQKTGATNEKLFF	TGTGCCAGCAGCCAAAAAACAGGGGCCACTAATGAAAAACTGTTTTTT
-	TRBJ1-5	TRBV7-2	-	CASSRGGPNQPQHF	TGTGCCAGCAGCCGGGGGGGCCCCAATCAGCCCCAGCATTTT
-	TRBJ2-2	TRBV24-1	TRBD1	CATSDSGQGNTGELFF	TGTGCCACCAGTGATTCGGGACAGGGTAACACCGGGGAGCTGTTTTTT
-	TRBJ1-1	TRBV11-2	TRBD1	CASSPRDRRTQAFF	TGTGCCAGCAGCCCCCGGGACAGGAGAACACAAGCTTTCTTT
-	TRBJ2-7	TRBV6-2/TRBV6-3	TRBD2	CASSRLAGGREQYF	TGTGCCAGCAGCCGGCTAGCGGGGGGACGGGAGCAGTACTTC
-	TRBJ1-6	TRBV18	-	CASSAEGRDSPLHF	TGTGCCAGCTCAGCGGAAGGTCGGGATTCACCCCTCCACTTT
-	TRBJ1-5	TRBV28	-	CASSTRTAAFNQPQHF	TGTGCCAGCAGTACGAGGACTGCGGCTTTCAATCAGCCCCAGCATTTT
-	TRBJ1-5	TRBV7-8	-	CASSLAAGSNQPQHF	TGTGCCAGCAGCTTAGCGGCCGGGAGCAATCAGCCCCAGCATTTT
-	TRBJ2-1	TRBV28	TRBD2	CASSLRLAGVNEQFF	TGTGCCAGCAGTTTAAGGCTAGCGGGGGTCAATGAGCAGTTCTTC